The present entry profiles one TCR beta chain with its context. The sample originates from a study of control samples from healthy donors and cancer patients. CDR3 size: 13 residues. CDR1 and CDR2 (germline): KGHDR, SFDVKD. V was clipped by 9 bases and J by 6 bases, with 14 bases between them. Sequencing was performed with immunoSEQ multiplex PCR; in TCRdb, only in-frame clones are kept and a portion is missing. The data hold 250,000 to 300,000 clones, with over 75% observed a single time. The receptor was isolated from a woman aged 60-75 years with lung cancer. The source material was PBMCs. The chain couples TRBV24-1 to TRBJ1-5, with D possibly TRBD1 on 5 matching bases. The CDR3 region is CATAGGEGQPQHF. CDR3 sequence (DNA): TGTGCCACCGCGGGAGGGGAGGGTCAGCCCCAGCATTTT.